These 26 T cell receptor beta chains were sequenced from one sample in a study of blood T cell repertoires in COVID-19. Here immunoSEQ multiplex PCR was the method, and the copy in TCRdb shows in-frame clones only, minus some. The table lists nearly 200,000 clones, approximately 88% of them singletons. Sequencing was performed on PBMCs or T cells enriched from blood (not recorded which). Receptors originate from a woman younger than 35 who had recovered from COVID-19.

The V and J genes are TRBV21-1 and TRBJ1-2; the D call TRBD1 from the table was never checked on the DNA. TRBV21-1 is listed as a pseudogene. The CDR3 length is 13 residues. The DNA for the CDR3 is TGTGCCAGCAGGGTGGACAGGGACTTCGGCTACACCTTC. Translated, it gives CASRVDRDFGYTF.

The V call is TRBV6-5, the J call TRBJ1-1; D call uncertain. V was clipped by 5 bases and J by 0 bases, with 13 bases between them. This CDR3 spans 15 amino acids. Germline-derived CDR1 and CDR2 are MNHEY and SVGAGI. CDR3 DNA: TGTGCCAGCAGTCCTAGGAGGAGTATGAACACTGAAGCTTTCTTT. As protein: CASSPRRSMNTEAFF.

The J gene is TRBJ1-4, the V gene TRBV5-1; no clear D. CDR3 length: 15 residues. Trimming took 4 bases from V and 8 from J, leaving 18 bases between them. Germline lookup yields CDR1 SGHRS and CDR2 YFSETQ. CDR3 sequence reads: CASSIYGSGGEKLFF. CDR3 bases: TGCGCCAGCAGCATCTACGGGAGCGGAGGGGAAAAACTGTTTTTT.

This chain connects TRBV12-2 to TRBJ2-7; the DNA was not compared with TRBD1, the D call given in the table. TRBV12-2 is a documented pseudogene. This CDR3 region has 17 residues. The CDR3 loop is CASRLLLCPGLPYEQYF. The DNA of the CDR3 is TGTGCAAGTCGCTTATTACTGTGTCCAGGCCTGCCCTACGAGCAGTACTTC.

This clone was counted once. This rearrangement joins TRBV7-5 to TRBJ1-2; the D call in the table, TRBD1, was not verified against the DNA. TRBV7-5 is noted as a pseudogene. The CDR3 extends over 14 amino acids. CDR3 coding DNA: TGTGTCAGAAGCTTAAACCCAGGGCGGACCGGCTACACCTTC. It codes for CVRSLNPGRTGYTF.

The chain recombines TRBV2 with TRBJ1-3, with D unresolved. Between the trimmed V and J ends, which lost 9 bases and 2 bases, there was a span of 11 bases. Germline CDR1 reads SNHLY; CDR2 reads FYNNEI. The CDR3 is made up of 13 amino acids. The CDR3 nucleotides read TGTGCCAGTACACGGCGGCCTGGAAACACCATATATTTT. Translated: CASTRRPGNTIYF.

The rearrangement joins TRBV24-1 to TRBJ2-3, with 7 nucleotides matching TRBD1. V shed 3 bases and J 2 bases; nucleotides not matched to a gene: 10. The germline gives CDR1 KGHDR, CDR2 SFDVKD. The CDR3 runs 17 residues. The CDR3 bases are TGTGCCACCAGTGATCCACAGACAGGGAAGGCCACAGATACGCAGTATTTT. Protein sequence: CATSDPQTGKATDTQYF.

The CDR3 here is CASKPGQGRGLYGYTF. The CDR3 nucleotides are TGTGCCAGCAAACCGGGACAGGGCCGGGGGCTTTATGGCTACACCTTC. V usage is TRBV7-9 and J usage is TRBJ1-2; 9 nucleotides agree with TRBD1. The CDR3 runs 16 residues. V was pared by 7 bases and J by 5 bases, with 14 bases of the junction left unmatched. Per the germline V gene, CDR1 is SEHNR and CDR2 is FQNEAQ (reference sequence).

The chain joins TRBV10-3 to TRBJ1-2; tentative D call: TRBD1 (6 bases). Germline V gene lookup returns CDR1 ENHRY and CDR2 SYGVKD. CDR3 size: 16 residues. Deletions cut 5 bases from V and 5 bases from J, with 21 bases between. This CDR3 is CAISQTGGGQPYGYTF. The CDR3 DNA is TGTGCCATCAGTCAGACCGGGGGGGGACAACCTTATGGCTACACCTTC.

This chain links TRBV12-5 with TRBJ1-5; TRBD1 might be the D (6 bases). The germline CDR1 and CDR2 sequences are LGHNT and FRNRAP. V gave up 1 base and J gave up 7 bases, with 23 bases separating them. The CDR3 has 18 residues. The CDR3 sequence: CASGLAQPEQGRRQPQHF. The CDR3 bases are TGTGCTAGTGGTTTGGCCCAACCCGAACAGGGTCGGAGACAGCCCCAGCATTTT.

This chain connects TRBV18 to TRBJ1-2, with D hard to call. This CDR3 is 13 amino acids long. Per germline, CDR1 KGHSH and CDR2 LQKENI. V was trimmed by 3 bases and J by 0 bases, leaving 5 bases between them. The CDR3 DNA reads as TGTGCCAGCTCACCCCCGGCTAACTATGGCTACACCTTC. Its protein product is CASSPPANYGYTF. Based on the CDR3 plus reference TRBV18 and TRBJ1-2, the full variable domain is NAGVMQNPRHLVRRRGQEARLRCSPMKGHSHVYWYRQLPEEGLKFMVYLQKENIIDESGMPKERFSAEFPKEGPSILRIQQVVRGDSAAYFCASSPPANYGYTFGSGTRLTVV.

The genes are TRBV5-3 and TRBJ1-5; D remains ambiguous. TRBV5-3 is recorded as an ORF, its role being uncertain. The CDR3 sequence is 12 residues long. The germline V and J ends were trimmed by 6 bases and 5 bases, with 9 bases remaining between them. The CDR3 loop is CARKRGHQPQHF. The CDR3 region has the DNA TGTGCCAGAAAAAGAGGGCATCAGCCCCAGCATTTT.

This clone has just one count. The chain couples TRBV5-1 to TRBJ1-4; no clear D gene. The germline V gene has CDR1 SGHRS and CDR2 YFSETQ. Trimming left V 0 bases short and J 0 bases short, with 9 bases between. CDR3 length equals 16 residues. The CDR3 sequence: CASSLGESATNEKLFF. The CDR3 nucleotides are TGCGCCAGCAGCTTGGGGGAGTCTGCAACTAATGAAAAACTGTTTTTT.

V and J are TRBV2 and TRBJ2-3, with TRBD1 identical over 8 bases. Germline values: CDR1 SNHLY, CDR2 FYNNEI. J was trimmed by 1 base and V by 6 bases; bases with no gene match: 15. The CDR3 covers 18 residues. CDR3 loop: CASRYDSGTGIGTDTQYF. CDR3 sequence (DNA): TGTGCCAGCAGATATGATTCCGGGACAGGAATAGGCACAGATACGCAGTATTTT.

This clone was found a few times. The rearrangement uses TRBV6-1 and TRBJ1-2; D perhaps matches TRBD1 (6 bases). V was pared by 2 bases and J by 0 bases, with 10 bases between. Germline V gives CDR1 MNHNS, CDR2 SASEGT. This CDR3 comprises 15 residues. CDR3 in amino acids: CASSELTGANYGYTF. The CDR3 nucleotides read TGTGCCAGCAGTGAATTGACAGGCGCTAACTATGGCTACACCTTC.

The chain uses TRBV23-1 and TRBJ2-7; 9 bases are shared with TRBD1. TRBV23-1 is identified as an open reading frame with a role that is uncertain. Losses at the gene ends were 9 bases for V and 0 bases for J; bases not matched to a gene: 15. The CDR3 contains 17 residues. CDR3 sequence: CARAQGAPRQGSYEQYF. DNA for the CDR3: TGCGCCAGGGCACAGGGGGCTCCTCGCCAAGGCTCCTACGAGCAGTACTTC.

This chain connects TRBV15 to TRBJ2-1; D uncertain. The CDR3 is 13 amino acids. The germline V gene encodes CDR1 LNHNV and CDR2 YYDKDF (reference sequence). V lost 0 bases to trimming and J lost 8 bases, with 8 bases between them. The CDR3 protein is CATSRDLSYEQFF. In DNA, the CDR3 is TGTGCCACCAGCAGAGATCTTTCGTATGAGCAGTTCTTC.

This rearrangement joins TRBV24-1 to TRBJ2-1, with a tentative D call TRBD1 (6 bases). Germline CDR1 is KGHDR and CDR2 is SFDVKD. The CDR3 spans 19 residues. With 0 bases removed from V and 6 bases from J, the gap between germline ends came to 23 bases. CDR3 region: CATSDLRALGRGRVNEQFF. In DNA, the CDR3 is TGTGCCACCAGTGATTTGCGAGCCCTGGGCAGGGGTAGGGTCAATGAGCAGTTCTTC.

V and J are TRBV3-1 (or the pseudogene TRBV3-2) and TRBJ1-1; 10 nucleotides line up with TRBD1. The J segment lost 0 bases and the V segment lost 4 bases, leaving 11 bases of the junction unmatched. This CDR3 region has 18 residues. CDR1 LGHDT and CDR2 YNNKEL come from the germline V gene (reference sequence). CDR3: CASSRGTGERDMNTEAFF. The DNA for the CDR3 is TGTGCCAGCAGCCGCGGGACAGGGGAAAGGGACATGAACACTGAAGCTTTCTTT.

This clone was found once. The CDR3: CASSRYRTGLQYF. CDR3 DNA sequence: TGTGCCAGCAGCCGCTACAGGACCGGGCTTCAGTACTTC. This chain joins TRBV14 and TRBJ2-4; maybe TRBD1 (5 bases). CDR1 and CDR2 (germline): SGHDN, FVKESK. V was trimmed by 4 bases and J by 11 bases, leaving 15 bases between them. This CDR3 has 13 amino acids.

This chain connects TRBV2 to TRBJ2-1; 10 bases match TRBD1. The CDR3 totals 15 residues. V trimming: 5 bases; J trimming: 7 bases; junction bases outside the gene matches: 8. Per the germline V gene, CDR1 is SNHLY and CDR2 is FYNNEI. Here the CDR3 DNA reads TGTGCCAGCAGTAAAGACAGGGGGCGCGGGAATGAGCAGTTCTTC. This gives the protein CASSKDRGRGNEQFF.

The chain couples TRBV5-1 to TRBJ1-1; 8 bases map to TRBD1. Germline V CDR1 and CDR2: SGHRS, YFSETQ. V was clipped by 4 bases and J by 4 bases; unmatched bases: 6. CDR3 size: 14 residues. In DNA form, the CDR3 reads TGCGCCAGCAGCCTACAGGGGGAAGGCACTGAAGCTTTCTTT. This gives the protein CASSLQGEGTEAFF.

The gene calls are TRBV28 and TRBJ2-2; 10 nucleotides match TRBD2. In germline, CDR1 is MDHEN, CDR2 SYDVKM. The CDR3 covers 17 residues. The ends lost 8 bases at V and 3 bases at J; junction bases unmatched: 12. The CDR3 bases are TGTGCCAGCTTCGGGGTAGCGGGGGGAACCTACACCGGGGAGCTGTTTTTT. This translates into CASFGVAGGTYTGELFF.

The rearrangement links TRBV25-1 to TRBJ1-4; no definite D call. CDR1 is MGHDK, CDR2 SYGVNS, per germline. The CDR3 has 13 amino acids. V shed 8 bases and J shed 7 bases, with 14 bases lying between them. In DNA form, the CDR3 reads TGTGCCAGCGCCCTCGCGGAATTTGAAAAACTGTTTTTT. Amino acid sequence: CASALAEFEKLFF.

The genes are TRBV7-9 and TRBJ1-1, with D perhaps matching TRBD1 (5 bases). Germline assignment: CDR1 SEHNR and CDR2 FQNEAQ (reference sequence). The CDR3 spans 15 residues. The germline V and J ends were trimmed by 5 bases and 0 bases, with 13 bases remaining between them. The CDR3 bases are TGTGCCAGCAGCCCCCCAGCAGGGATGAACACTGAAGCTTTCTTT. It codes for CASSPPAGMNTEAFF. The complete variable domain, with remaining parts taken from reference TRBV7-9 and TRBJ1-1, reads DTGVSQNPRHKITKRGQNVTFRCDPISEHNRLYWYRQTLGQGPEFLTYFQNEAQLEKSRLLSDRFSAERPKGSFSTLEIQRTEQGDSAMYLCASSPPAGMNTEAFFGQGTRLTVV.

The rearrangement uses TRBV28 and TRBJ1-6, with 9 bases identical to TRBD1. This CDR3 is 12 amino acids long. CDR1 MDHEN and CDR2 SYDVKM come from the germline V gene. J was trimmed by 7 bases and V by 8 bases; bases with no gene match: 0. The CDR3 nucleotides read TGTGCCAGCGACAGGGGGAATTCACCCCTCCACTTT. It yields the protein CASDRGNSPLHF.